This is a list of T cell receptor beta chains from one sample in a study of T cell repertoires in cytomegalovirus infection. TCRdb used MiXCR to reprocess the reads, holding one entry per CDR3 protein. The sample has about 740,000 distinct CDR3 sequences; 35% to 45% are singletons. Material: PBMCs. The receptor set was obtained from a human donor in good health (CMV status not recorded). Some clones in this sample may be carry-over from other donors' samples. CDR3s include the opening cysteine and the closing phenylalanine or tryptophan. Each record gives: J gene, V gene, clone size, D gene, CDR3 protein, CDR3 DNA. D genes are given only for firm matches. Part of the rows lack a size; the others show once, few, many or a class for expanded clones.

J gene: TRBJ2-3; V gene: TRBV7-2; clone size: .; D gene: TRBD2; CDR3 protein: CASSFPRVSGGPIDTQYF; CDR3 DNA: TGTGCCAGCAGCTTTCCGCGGGTTTCGGGAGGGCCTATAGATACGCAGTATTTT
J gene: TRBJ2-7; V gene: TRBV13; clone size: .; D gene: TRBD1; CDR3 protein: CASKADRDYEQYF; CDR3 DNA: TGTGCCAGCAAGGCGGACAGGGACTACGAGCAGTACTTC
J gene: TRBJ2-7; V gene: TRBV28; clone size: .; D gene: .; CDR3 protein: CASSLQVQSAYEQYF; CDR3 DNA: TGTGCCAGCAGTTTGCAGGTCCAATCGGCCTACGAGCAGTACTTC
J gene: TRBJ2-2; V gene: TRBV12-3/TRBV12-4; clone size: .; D gene: .; CDR3 protein: CASSFIGNTGELFF; CDR3 DNA: TGTGCCAGCAGTTTTATCGGGAACACCGGGGAGCTGTTTTTT
J gene: TRBJ2-1; V gene: TRBV19; clone size: many; D gene: .; CDR3 protein: CASSIQGGHNEQFF; CDR3 DNA: TGTGCCAGTAGTATCCAGGGCGGACACAATGAGCAGTTCTTC
J gene: TRBJ2-3; V gene: TRBV6-4; clone size: .; D gene: .; CDR3 protein: CASSDGGAADTQYF; CDR3 DNA: TGTGCCAGCAGTGACGGGGGGGCTGCAGATACGCAGTATTTT
J gene: TRBJ2-1; V gene: TRBV7-6; clone size: .; D gene: .; CDR3 protein: CASSRSIGGTNNEQFF; CDR3 DNA: TGTGCCAGCAGCCGGTCTATAGGGGGAACTAACAATGAGCAGTTCTTC
J gene: TRBJ1-4; V gene: TRBV6-6; clone size: .; D gene: .; CDR3 protein: CAPQRGTNEKLFF; CDR3 DNA: TGTGCCCCCCAAAGGGGCACTAATGAAAAACTGTTTTTT
J gene: TRBJ2-2; V gene: TRBV7-9; clone size: .; D gene: TRBD2; CDR3 protein: CASSPTSGVHTGELFF; CDR3 DNA: TGTGCCAGCAGCCCGACTAGCGGGGTACACACCGGGGAGCTGTTTTTT
J gene: TRBJ1-1; V gene: TRBV11-3; clone size: few; D gene: .; CDR3 protein: CASSSGDSEAFF; CDR3 DNA: TGTGCCAGCAGCTCGGGGGATAGCGAGGCTTTCTTT
J gene: TRBJ2-3; V gene: TRBV27; clone size: few; D gene: TRBD2; CDR3 protein: CASSPWTSGGTGTQYF; CDR3 DNA: TGTGCCAGCAGTCCTTGGACTAGCGGGGGGACGGGAACGCAGTATTTT
J gene: TRBJ2-3; V gene: TRBV7-8; clone size: few; D gene: .; CDR3 protein: CASSIYRDNTDTQYF; CDR3 DNA: TGTGCCAGCAGCATCTACCGGGACAACACAGATACGCAGTATTTT
J gene: TRBJ1-6; V gene: TRBV28; clone size: few; D gene: .; CDR3 protein: CASRSSGSQHSSYNSPLHF; CDR3 DNA: TGTGCCAGCAGGTCCTCAGGAAGCCAACACAGCTCCTATAATTCACCCCTCCACTTT
J gene: TRBJ2-5; V gene: TRBV7-6; clone size: few; D gene: .; CDR3 protein: CASSLGPLIQETQYF; CDR3 DNA: TGTGCCAGCAGCTTGGGGCCCTTGATCCAAGAGACCCAGTACTTC
J gene: TRBJ1-1; V gene: TRBV28; clone size: .; D gene: .; CDR3 protein: CASSLEGRAFF; CDR3 DNA: TGTGCCAGCAGTTTGGAGGGGAGAGCTTTCTTT
J gene: TRBJ1-5; V gene: TRBV12-3/TRBV12-4; clone size: .; D gene: .; CDR3 protein: CASSPWVGQPQHF; CDR3 DNA: TGTGCCAGCAGTCCCTGGGTCGGGCAGCCCCAGCATTTT
J gene: TRBJ2-7; V gene: TRBV3-1; clone size: .; D gene: TRBD2; CDR3 protein: CASSRGLAGLYEQYF; CDR3 DNA: TGTGCCAGCAGTCGAGGACTAGCGGGACTTTACGAGCAGTACTTC
J gene: TRBJ1-1; V gene: TRBV7-9; clone size: .; D gene: .; CDR3 protein: CASSYPKSGGYTEAFF; CDR3 DNA: TGTGCCAGCAGCTACCCGAAGTCGGGAGGGTACACTGAAGCTTTCTTT
J gene: TRBJ2-3; V gene: TRBV6-1; clone size: .; D gene: .; CDR3 protein: CASRPIVQVSDTQYF; CDR3 DNA: TGTGCCAGCAGACCCATCGTACAAGTTTCGGATACGCAGTATTTT
J gene: TRBJ1-6; V gene: TRBV7-1; clone size: .; D gene: .; CDR3 protein: CASSSEGSVIGLPLHF; CDR3 DNA: TGTGCCAGCAGCTCAGAAGGGAGCGTCATAGGGTTACCCCTCCACTTT
J gene: TRBJ1-3; V gene: TRBV28; clone size: .; D gene: .; CDR3 protein: CASSFPLKGSGNTIYF; CDR3 DNA: TGTGCCAGCAGTTTCCCCCTCAAGGGGAGTGGAAACACCATATATTTT
J gene: TRBJ1-2; V gene: TRBV7-8; clone size: many; D gene: TRBD1; CDR3 protein: CASSLAGGDRIIYGYTF; CDR3 DNA: TGTGCCAGCAGCTTAGCGGGAGGGGACAGGATCATCTATGGCTACACCTTC
J gene: TRBJ2-7; V gene: TRBV7-2; clone size: many; D gene: TRBD1; CDR3 protein: CASSFSGQGAGEQYF; CDR3 DNA: TGTGCCAGCAGCTTCTCGGGACAGGGGGCGGGCGAGCAGTACTTC
J gene: TRBJ2-7; V gene: TRBV12-3/TRBV12-4; clone size: .; D gene: .; CDR3 protein: CASRQRGEKSF; CDR3 DNA: TGTGCCAGCAGGCAAAGGGGCGAGAAGTCCTTC
J gene: TRBJ1-5; V gene: TRBV20-1; clone size: .; D gene: .; CDR3 protein: CSAALDRSQHF; CDR3 DNA: TGCAGTGCCGCCCTAGACAGGTCCCAGCATTTT
J gene: TRBJ2-3; V gene: TRBV6-5; clone size: few; D gene: TRBD2; CDR3 protein: CASRAGGRSDTQYF; CDR3 DNA: TGTGCCAGCAGGGCGGGGGGCCGTTCAGATACGCAGTATTTT
J gene: TRBJ1-2; V gene: TRBV4-1; clone size: few; D gene: .; CDR3 protein: CASSQERAGTFDYGYTF; CDR3 DNA: TGCGCCAGCAGCCAAGAGAGGGCAGGGACTTTCGACTATGGCTACACCTTC
J gene: TRBJ1-2; V gene: TRBV13; clone size: .; D gene: .; CDR3 protein: CASSHDGGDYGYTF; CDR3 DNA: TGTGCCAGCAGCCACGATGGGGGAGACTATGGCTACACCTTC
J gene: TRBJ1-1; V gene: TRBV27; clone size: .; D gene: .; CDR3 protein: CAAGPGSPRAFF; CDR3 DNA: TGTGCCGCCGGACCGGGCTCCCCCAGAGCTTTCTTT
J gene: TRBJ1-1; V gene: TRBV12-3/TRBV12-4; clone size: many; D gene: .; CDR3 protein: CASSLKGLTEAFF; CDR3 DNA: TGTGCCAGCAGTTTGAAGGGTTTGACTGAAGCTTTCTTT
J gene: TRBJ2-1; V gene: TRBV3-1; clone size: .; D gene: TRBD2; CDR3 protein: CASSQLAGGANEQFF; CDR3 DNA: TGTGCCAGCAGCCAATTAGCGGGAGGGGCGAATGAGCAGTTCTTC
J gene: TRBJ1-5; V gene: TRBV20-1; clone size: .; D gene: .; CDR3 protein: CSAHKGSYNQPQHF; CDR3 DNA: TGCAGTGCCCACAAAGGTAGCTACAATCAGCCCCAGCATTTT
J gene: TRBJ2-2; V gene: TRBV18; clone size: .; D gene: .; CDR3 protein: CASSPLLQLNTGELFF; CDR3 DNA: TGTGCCAGCTCACCTCTACTACAGCTGAACACCGGGGAGCTGTTTTTT
J gene: TRBJ1-2; V gene: TRBV27; clone size: .; D gene: .; CDR3 protein: CPSSPESRGAEGYTF; CDR3 DNA: TGTCCCAGCAGTCCCGAGAGCAGGGGTGCCGAAGGCTACACCTTC
J gene: TRBJ2-7; V gene: TRBV4-1; clone size: .; D gene: .; CDR3 protein: CASSQGSGSLGEQYF; CDR3 DNA: TGCGCCAGCAGCCAAGGGTCGGGCAGTTTAGGCGAGCAGTACTTC
J gene: TRBJ1-5; V gene: TRBV28; clone size: few; D gene: .; CDR3 protein: CASTTTGSQPQHF; CDR3 DNA: TGTGCCAGCACCACAACAGGGTCGCAGCCCCAGCATTTT
J gene: TRBJ2-7; V gene: TRBV5-6; clone size: few; D gene: TRBD1; CDR3 protein: CASSFEGGQGYEQYF; CDR3 DNA: TGTGCCAGCAGCTTTGAGGGGGGACAGGGCTACGAGCAGTACTTC
J gene: TRBJ2-5; V gene: TRBV6-5; clone size: .; D gene: .; CDR3 protein: CASTAYTGREETQYF; CDR3 DNA: TGTGCCAGCACGGCCTATACCGGACGGGAAGAGACCCAGTACTTC
J gene: TRBJ1-1; V gene: TRBV6-1; clone size: .; D gene: .; CDR3 protein: CATAKLQNTEAFF; CDR3 DNA: TGTGCCACCGCCAAACTACAGAACACTGAAGCTTTCTTT
J gene: TRBJ1-2; V gene: TRBV7-8; clone size: many; D gene: .; CDR3 protein: CASSSERTDGYTF; CDR3 DNA: TGTGCCAGCAGCTCGGAGAGGACAGATGGCTACACCTTC
J gene: TRBJ2-5; V gene: TRBV4-2; clone size: few; D gene: .; CDR3 protein: CASSQDRRDKETQYF; CDR3 DNA: TGTGCCAGCAGCCAAGATCGCAGAGACAAAGAGACCCAGTACTTC
J gene: TRBJ1-6; V gene: TRBV5-6; clone size: .; D gene: TRBD1; CDR3 protein: CASSGRGISPLHF; CDR3 DNA: TGTGCCAGCAGCGGCAGGGGGATTTCACCCCTCCACTTT
J gene: TRBJ2-1; V gene: TRBV12-3/TRBV12-4; clone size: .; D gene: TRBD1; CDR3 protein: CASSWTGGSEQFF; CDR3 DNA: TGTGCCAGCAGTTGGACAGGGGGCAGTGAGCAGTTCTTC
J gene: TRBJ1-4; V gene: TRBV6-5; clone size: .; D gene: .; CDR3 protein: CASSPEGGEKLFF; CDR3 DNA: TGTGCCAGCAGTCCAGAGGGGGGTGAAAAACTGTTTTTT